The source of this TCR beta chain is a study of blood T cell repertoires in COVID-19. Study as a whole: The United States, Italy and Spain were the sources of the acute and convalescent COVID-19 samples. Sources were T cells, B-cell-depleted T cells, or PBMCs; the material itself was cDNA or gDNA.

TCRdb keeps only in-frame clones here, not all; method: immunoSEQ multiplex PCR. Among about 150,000 clones listed, approximately 84% were seen once. V was pared by 4 bases and J by 0 bases, with 6 bases of the junction left unmatched. Looked up from germline, CDR1 is MDHEN and CDR2 is SYDVKM. CDR3 size: 16 residues. The TCR was taken from a man aged 65 to 85 with acute or convalescent COVID-19. Material: peripheral blood. The J gene is TRBJ2-7, the V gene TRBV28; 10 bases match TRBD1. In nucleotides, the CDR3 is TGTGCCAGCAGTTCTCCGGGACAGGGGAGCTCCTACGAGCAGTACTTC. This codes for CASSSPGQGSSYEQYF.